Sequencing of this T cell receptor beta chain was carried out in a study of patients and donors after allogeneic stem cell transplantation. V lost 5 bases to trimming and J lost 4 bases; unmatched junction nucleotides: 3. The CDR3 extends over 14 amino acids. Germline CDR1 DFQATT, CDR2 SNEGSKA (reference sequence). This clonotype was recorded at least ten times. TCRdb called the RT-PCR reads again in MiXCR, with one record for every CDR3 protein. In the table there are roughly 960,000 distinct CDR3 sequences, around 17% of which are singletons. The receptor was isolated from a human donor who was either an allogeneic HSCT recipient or a stem cell or donor lymphocyte infusion donor (not recorded which). It is not recorded whose cells these are; they may come from a transplant donor. The rearrangement uses TRBV20-1 and TRBJ2-3; 13 nucleotides line up with TRBD2. The source material was blood, either unsorted or a sorted T cell fraction (not recorded which). CDR3 in amino acids: CSALTSGRADTQYF. The CDR3 DNA sequence: TGCAGTGCTCTTACTAGCGGGAGGGCAGATACGCAGTATTTT.